This T cell receptor beta chain was recorded in a study of tumor-infiltrating lymphocytes in primary liver carcinoma. Study-wide background: Tumor lesions were T1-T3 N0M0 and spanned roughly 4 to 10 cm. Points from the study as a whole: Tumors and blood were compared for top-250-clone fraction, and tumors had the significantly higher value (p = 0.039). Reduced overlap was seen in tumor-adjacent and tumor-blood pairs versus tumor region pairs.

Each 20-30 mg portion of unsorted bulk tissue served as the source for co-extraction of RNA and DNA. This clonotype occurred once. Its antigen is not known. This may stem from a read error, because a much larger clone lies one nucleotide away. TCR beta cDNA was reverse-transcribed from 450 to 500 ng of total RNA. The reaction used a constant-region primer and ProtoScript II reverse transcriptase. What produced the TCR beta libraries was three nested multiplex PCR rounds using slightly modified ARM-PCR. Two initial PCR rounds of roughly 10 cycles each paired TRBV1-TRBV30 forward primers with a C-beta reverse primer. TCRdb itself ran the multiplex PCR reads through MiXCR, one entry per CDR3 protein. The sample consists of some 190,000 distinct CDR3 sequences, approximately 80% of them appearing once. CDR1 and CDR2 (germline): SGHTA, FQGNSA. CDR3 length equals 14 residues.

The chain has TRBV7-2 and TRBJ2-7; 10 nucleotides match TRBD1. The source of this sequence is a man in his forties with primary liver carcinoma and hepatitis B virus infection. Sequencing input: tumor tissue from primary liver carcinoma. CDR3 DNA sequence: TGTGGCAGCAGCCGACAGGGGGCTGGGGGTGAGCAGTACTTC. It yields the protein CGSSRQGAGGEQYF.